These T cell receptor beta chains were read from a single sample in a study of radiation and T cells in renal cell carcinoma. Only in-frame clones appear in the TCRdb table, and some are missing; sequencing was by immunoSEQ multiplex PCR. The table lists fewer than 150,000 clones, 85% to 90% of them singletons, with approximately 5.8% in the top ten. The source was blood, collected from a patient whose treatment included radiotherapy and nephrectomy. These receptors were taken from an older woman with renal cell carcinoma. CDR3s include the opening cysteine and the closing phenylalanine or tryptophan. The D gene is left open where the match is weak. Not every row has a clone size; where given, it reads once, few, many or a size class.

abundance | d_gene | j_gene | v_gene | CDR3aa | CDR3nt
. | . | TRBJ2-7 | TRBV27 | CASSLSVSPSSYEQYF | TGTGCCAGCAGTTTAAGTGTCAGCCCAAGCTCCTACGAGCAGTACTTC
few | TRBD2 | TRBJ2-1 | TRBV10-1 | CASSRLAGLQFF | TGCGCCAGCAGTAGATTAGCGGGGTTGCAGTTCTTC
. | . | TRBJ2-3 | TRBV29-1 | CSVTLQGKPTDTQYF | TGCAGCGTTACACTACAGGGAAAGCCCACAGATACGCAGTATTTT
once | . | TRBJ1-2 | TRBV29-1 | CSVEILGAGANYGYTF | TGCAGCGTTGAAATCCTAGGGGCAGGAGCTAACTATGGCTACACCTTC
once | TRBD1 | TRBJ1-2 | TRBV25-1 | CASSDPISGTGYHYGYTF | TGTGCCAGCAGTGATCCCATCTCCGGGACAGGGTATCACTATGGCTACACCTTC
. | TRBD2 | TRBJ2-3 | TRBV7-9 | CASSQGTSGGSYTQYF | TGTGCCAGCAGCCAAGGGACTAGCGGGGGCTCATATACGCAGTATTTT
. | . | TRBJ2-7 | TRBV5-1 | CASSFRGALTTTSYEQYF | TGCGCCAGCAGCTTTAGAGGGGCCCTAACAACGACGTCCTACGAGCAGTACTTC
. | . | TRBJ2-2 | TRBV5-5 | CASSFQGPNTGELFF | TGTGCCAGCAGCTTTCAGGGGCCCAACACCGGGGAGCTGTTTTTT
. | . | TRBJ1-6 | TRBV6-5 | CASSYAAARTLHF | TGTGCCAGCAGTTACGCGGCGGCGCGAACCCTCCACTTT
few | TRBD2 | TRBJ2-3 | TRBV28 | CASSLLAGTSGTDTQYF | TGTGCCAGCAGTTTATTGGCCGGGACTAGCGGCACAGATACGCAGTATTTT
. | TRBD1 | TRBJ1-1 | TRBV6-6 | CASSPNGQDTEAFF | TGTGCCAGCAGCCCAAACGGACAGGACACTGAAGCTTTCTTT
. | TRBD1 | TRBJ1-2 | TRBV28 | CASNILDRVYGYTF | TGTGCCAGCAACATATTGGACAGGGTCTATGGCTACACCTTC
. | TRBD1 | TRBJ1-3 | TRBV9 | CASSFRDRVAGNTIYF | TGTGCCAGCAGCTTCCGGGACAGGGTAGCTGGAAACACCATATATTTT
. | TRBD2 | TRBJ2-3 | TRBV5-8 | CASSLGGLAGSDTQYF | TGTGCCAGCAGCTTGGGCGGACTAGCGGGTTCAGATACGCAGTATTTT
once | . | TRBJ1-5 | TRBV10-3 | CARTVPYSNQPQHF | TGTGCCAGGACAGTTCCCTATAGCAATCAGCCCCAGCATTTT
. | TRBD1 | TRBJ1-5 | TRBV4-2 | CASSQDGGTGVQPQHF | TGTGCCAGCAGCCAAGATGGGGGGACAGGGGTTCAGCCCCAGCATTTT
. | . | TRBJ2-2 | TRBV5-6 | CASSSVGELFF | TGTGCCAGCAGCTCCGTCGGGGAGCTGTTTTTT
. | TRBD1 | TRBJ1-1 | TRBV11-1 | CASSPTRTGRRGMNTEAFF | TGTGCCAGCAGCCCTACCCGGACAGGGAGGAGGGGAATGAACACTGAAGCTTTCTTT
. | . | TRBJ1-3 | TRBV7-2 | CASSLALGTGNTIYF | TGTGCCAGCAGCTTAGCGTTGGGGACTGGAAACACCATATATTTT
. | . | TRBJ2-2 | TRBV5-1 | CASSFGQTNTGELFF | TGCGCCAGCAGCTTTGGACAGACGAACACCGGGGAGCTGTTTTTT